This T cell receptor (beta chain) was found in a study of radiotherapy plus CTLA-4 blockade in lung cancer. For the study at large: 15% to 20% of patients responded objectively, and roughly 34% achieved disease control. Study results and caveats: In blood, tumor-derived TCR clones expanded after radiotherapy plus ipilimumab. Dynamics of early blood T cell clones, together with interferon-beta, were reportedly the best predictors of response.

Each patient with chemo-refractory metastatic non-small-cell lung cancer was treated with focal radiation plus CTLA-4 blockade using ipilimumab. The sample holds a few counts of this clone. Its cognate antigen is unknown. Generated by immunoSEQ multiplex PCR, the TCRdb table keeps only in-frame clones and is missing some. This sample has about 90,000 clones, with approximately 83% found just once. This CDR3 has 13 residues. Trimming took off 3 bases at V and 8 bases at J, with 12 bases between the two ends. Germline-derived CDR1 and CDR2 are SGHAT and FQNNGV. This sequence was found in a human donor with non-small cell lung cancer that progressed on radiotherapy plus ipilimumab. The source material was peripheral blood, sampled from a patient treated with radiotherapy plus ipilimumab. This chain connects TRBV11-2 to TRBJ2-3, with D unclear. In nucleotides, the CDR3 is TGTGCCAGCAGCTTCGACCCTGGGCGTACGCAGTATTTT. It specifies CASSFDPGRTQYF.